Below, one T cell receptor beta chain is given with its context. The target antigen is unknown. After 5'RACE with constant-segment primers, TCR alpha and TCR beta cDNA libraries carrying sample barcodes and UMIs were obtained. One entry per CDR3 protein, called by TCRdb with MiXCR from the 5' RACE reads. The repertoire holds tens of thousands of distinct CDR3 sequences, with about 15% as singletons. This CDR3 has 15 residues. CDR1 and CDR2 (germline): SEHNR, FQNEAQ (reference sequence). Trimming removed 5 bases from V and 4 bases from J, with 18 bases in between. This specimen comes from a study of T-cell memory formation after mild COVID-19. Study in general: TCR clusters were mostly donor specific.

Whole-study results and caveats: A subset of responding clones appeared in pre-infection memory, suggesting cross-reactive memory joined.

Sequencing was done on a sample of PBMCs or a T cell subset sorted from them (not recorded which). This receptor was taken from a man between 18 and 29 years old who had mild COVID-19 (a few samples of this study predate the infection). Cell type and time point are not known. V usage is TRBV7-9 and J usage is TRBJ2-7; D might be TRBD1 (7 bases). Written as DNA, the CDR3 is TGTGCCAGCAGCGGAGGGACAGACCTTCCTTACGAGCAGTACTTC. Its translation: CASSGGTDLPYEQYF. The whole variable domain, filled in from reference TRBV7-9 and TRBJ2-7, reads DTGVSQNPRHKITKRGQNVTFRCDPISEHNRLYWYRQTLGQGPEFLTYFQNEAQLEKSRLLSDRFSAERPKGSFSTLEIQRTEQGDSAMYLCASSGGTDLPYEQYFGPGTRLTVT.